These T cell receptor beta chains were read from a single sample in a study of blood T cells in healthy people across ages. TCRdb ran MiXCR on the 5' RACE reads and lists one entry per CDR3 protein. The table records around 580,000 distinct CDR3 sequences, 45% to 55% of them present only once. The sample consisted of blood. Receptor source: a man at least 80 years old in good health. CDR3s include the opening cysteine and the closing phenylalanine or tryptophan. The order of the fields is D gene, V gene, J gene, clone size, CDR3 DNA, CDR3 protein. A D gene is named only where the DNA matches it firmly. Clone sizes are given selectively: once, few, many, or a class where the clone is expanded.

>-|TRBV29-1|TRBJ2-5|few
TGCAGCGTTGAAGATCAAGGGGAGACCCAGTACTTC
CSVEDQGETQYF
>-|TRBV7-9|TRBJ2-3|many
TGTGCCAGCAGCCTCGGCAGTCCTTCCACAGATACGCAGTATTTT
CASSLGSPSTDTQYF
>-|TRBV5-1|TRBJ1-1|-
TGCGCCAGCAGCTTGAGGGAAGCTTTCTTT
CASSLREAFF
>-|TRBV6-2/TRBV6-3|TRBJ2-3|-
TGTGCCAGCAGTTACTCGGGGGAGACAGATACGCAGTATTTT
CASSYSGETDTQYF
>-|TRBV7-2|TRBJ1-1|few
TGTGCCAGCAGCTTAGCGGGCAGGGGATACACTGAAGCTTTCTTT
CASSLAGRGYTEAFF
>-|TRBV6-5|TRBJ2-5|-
TGTGCCAGCAGTCCGGGAACCCCTGTGAATGAGCAGTACTTC
CASSPGTPVNEQYF
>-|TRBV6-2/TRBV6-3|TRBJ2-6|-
TGTGCCAGCAGTTACTCGAATTGGGAGGTTTCTGGGGCCAACGTCCTGACTTTC
CASSYSNWEVSGANVLTF
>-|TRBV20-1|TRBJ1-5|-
TGCAGTGCTAGAGTTAGTGCAGGGGAGCATCAGCCCCAGCATTTT
CSARVSAGEHQPQHF
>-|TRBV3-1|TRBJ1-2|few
TGTGCCAGCAGCCAAGCGGGCCAGAACTATGGCTACACCTTC
CASSQAGQNYGYTF
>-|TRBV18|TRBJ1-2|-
TGTGCCAGCTCATCCACGGCAGGGGAGGCCGGCTACACCTTC
CASSSTAGEAGYTF
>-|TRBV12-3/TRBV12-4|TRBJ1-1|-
TGTGCCAGCACCCCGCGGCGGCAGGGTGAAGCTTTCTTT
CASTPRRQGEAFF
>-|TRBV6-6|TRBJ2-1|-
TGTACCAGCAGTTATGGGCAAAGGGGTGAGCAGTTCTTC
CTSSYGQRGEQFF
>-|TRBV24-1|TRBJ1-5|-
TGTGCCACCAGTGATTACAGAAATCAGCCCCAGCATTTT
CATSDYRNQPQHF
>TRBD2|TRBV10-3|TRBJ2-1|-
TGTGCCATCATGTTGGGGGGGGCCTACAATGAGCAGTTCTTC
CAIMLGGAYNEQFF
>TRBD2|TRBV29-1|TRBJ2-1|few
TGCAGCGTTGAGAGCGGGAGATCGAACAATGAGCAGTTCTTC
CSVESGRSNNEQFF
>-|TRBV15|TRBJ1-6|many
TGTGCCACCACGGGTTCACCCCTCCACTTT
CATTGSPLHF
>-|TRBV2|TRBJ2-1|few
TGTGCCAGCAGTGAATCCCCCAGCTATAACCAGTTCTTC
CASSESPSYNQFF
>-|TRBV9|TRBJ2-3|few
TGTGCCAGCAGCGTAGGGGGGGGGCGACGCACAGATACGCAGTATTTT
CASSVGGGRRTDTQYF
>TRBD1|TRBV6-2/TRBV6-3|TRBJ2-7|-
TGTGCCAGCAACGACGGTCCGACAGGGCGCCGAGCCTACGAGCAGTACTTC
CASNDGPTGRRAYEQYF